This passage covers 32 T cell receptor beta chains from one sample sequenced in a study of T cells in localized non-small cell lung cancer. Repertoires were generated with immunoSEQ multiplex PCR, while TCRdb's copy carries only in-frame clones and drops some. This table holds 59,000 or so clones, more than 85% found once. The material sequenced was peripheral blood, taken before any cancer treatment. The receptors were gathered from a man aged 40 to 70 with stage I lung adenocarcinoma.

The chain couples TRBV7-2 to TRBJ1-2; the D is unclear. The CDR3 covers 17 residues. Trimming removed 1 base at V and 8 bases at J, with 23 bases between. Germline V gene lookup returns CDR1 SGHTA and CDR2 FQGNSA. The CDR3 loop is CASSLERMMQGSGGYTF. CDR3 nucleotide sequence: TGTGCCAGCAGCTTAGAAAGGATGATGCAAGGATCGGGAGGCTACACCTTC.

This sequence joins TRBV4-1 and TRBJ2-1; 8 bases align to TRBD1. The germline V gene has CDR1 MGHRA and CDR2 YSYEKL. There are 16 residues in the CDR3. Trimming at V came to 0 bases and at J to 10 bases, leaving 11 bases not matched to a gene. The CDR3 sequence: CASSQDNRGSGGEQFF. CDR3 nucleotides: TGCGCCAGCAGCCAAGATAACAGGGGGTCGGGTGGGGAGCAGTTCTTC.

The rearrangement joins TRBV28 to TRBJ1-4, with TRBD1 as a possible D gene (5 bases). CDR1 is MDHEN, CDR2 SYDVKM, per germline. The CDR3 spans 15 residues. V lost 6 bases, J lost 8 bases, and 19 bases lay in between. CDR3 in DNA: TGTGCCAGCAGCCCATTGGAGGGGCATGACGAAAAACTGTTTTTT. Protein product: CASSPLEGHDEKLFF.

This clone was picked up a small number of times. The rearrangement links TRBV19 to TRBJ2-6; 8 bases match TRBD1. Per germline, CDR1 LNHDA and CDR2 SQIVND (reference sequence). J lost 0 bases, V lost 2 bases, and 0 bases had no gene match. There are 16 residues in the CDR3. The CDR3 DNA reads as TGTGCCAGTAGTATAACAGGGGGCTCTGGGGCCAACGTCCTGACTTTC. It is translated as CASSITGGSGANVLTF.

The sample holds one count of this clone. DNA of the CDR3: TGTGCCAGCAGCCCCACGGACACTATGGATACGCAGTATTTT. This codes for CASSPTDTMDTQYF. The rearrangement uses TRBV11-3 and TRBJ2-3; D perhaps matches TRBD1 (5 bases). The CDR3 loop spans 14 amino acids. Germline V lookup: CDR1 SGHNT, CDR2 YENEEA. Trimming shortened V by 5 bases and J by 6 bases, and 15 bases separated the two germline ends.

The chain employs TRBV7-2 and TRBJ2-3; a possible D gene is TRBD2 (5 bases). Trimming removed 2 bases at V and 5 bases at J, with 8 bases between. CDR1 SGHTA and CDR2 FQGNSA come from the germline V gene. CDR3 length equals 13 residues. The CDR3, as DNA: TGTGCCAGCAGCTTATTCGAGGGAGATACGCAGTATTTT. It encodes CASSLFEGDTQYF.

The chain combines TRBV10-3 with TRBJ2-7, with D unresolved. Germline lookup yields CDR1 ENHRY and CDR2 SYGVKD. Trimming cost V 7 bases and J 0 bases, with 10 bases left between them. The CDR3 contains 13 residues. CDR3 sequence reads: CAIKGSDSYEQYF. In nucleotides, the CDR3 is TGTGCCATCAAAGGGTCAGACTCCTACGAGCAGTACTTC.

V usage is TRBV7-2 and J usage is TRBJ1-3, with D tentatively TRBD1 (5 bases). CDR1 is SGHTA and CDR2 is FQGNSA in the germline V gene. Trimming pared 1 base from V and 2 bases from J, leaving 9 bases between. The CDR3 consists of 15 residues. CDR3 bases: TGTGCCAGCAGCTTAGTAGCAGGGACTGGAAACACCATATATTTT. Translated, it gives CASSLVAGTGNTIYF.

The J gene is TRBJ2-7, the V gene TRBV28, with D tentatively TRBD2 (5 bases). Trimming took 7 bases from V and 0 from J, leaving 16 bases between them. Per germline, CDR1 MDHEN and CDR2 SYDVKM. The CDR3 extends over 15 amino acids. In DNA form, the CDR3 reads TGTGCCAGCATCCCTCGGGGAGATCCCTCCTACGAGCAGTACTTC. Translation gives CASIPRGDPSYEQYF. The complete variable domain, with remaining parts taken from reference TRBV28 and TRBJ2-7, reads DVKVTQSSRYLVKRTGEKVFLECVQDMDHENMFWYRQDPGLGLRLIYFSYDVKMKEKGDIPEGYSVSREKKERFSLILESASTNQTSMYLCASIPRGDPSYEQYFGPGTRLTVT.

CDR3 nucleotides: TGTGCCAGCAGCTTAGGGGAGGGTACCTACAATGAGCAGTTCTTC. Its translation: CASSLGEGTYNEQFF. The chain employs TRBV7-3 and TRBJ2-1, with TRBD2 identical over 7 bases. Germline-derived CDR1 and CDR2 are SGHTA and FQGTGA. V lost 2 bases, J lost 2 bases, and 3 bases stayed unmatched. This CDR3 has 15 amino acids. The whole variable domain, remainder taken from reference TRBV7-3 and TRBJ2-1, is GAGVSQTPSNKVTEKGKYVELRCDPISGHTALYWYRQSLGQGPEFLIYFQGTGAADDSGLPNDRFFAVRPEGSVSTLKIQRTERGDSAVYLCASSLGEGTYNEQFFGPGTRLTVL.

CDR3 protein: CASSVGAGEAFF. CDR3 DNA sequence: TGTGCCAGCAGCGTAGGGGCAGGGGAAGCTTTCTTT. The rearrangement uses TRBV9 and TRBJ1-1; D perhaps matches TRBD1 (5 bases). CDR3 length: 12 amino acids. Germline loops: CDR1 SGDLS, CDR2 YYNGEE. V dropped 0 bases and J dropped 8 bases, with 8 bases sitting between them.

The chain carries TRBV5-1 and TRBJ1-1; no definite D call. V was clipped by 4 bases and J by 0 bases, with 13 bases between them. The CDR3 covers 15 residues. In germline, CDR1 is SGHRS, CDR2 YFSETQ. The CDR3 protein is CASSSEGVMNTEAFF. DNA of the CDR3: TGCGCCAGCAGCAGTGAGGGAGTTATGAACACTGAAGCTTTCTTT.

The chain couples TRBV6-1 to TRBJ2-3, with TRBD2 matching over 7 bases. The CDR3 is made up of 15 amino acids. CDR1 MNHNS and CDR2 SASEGT come from the germline V gene. After removal of 5 bases from V and 2 bases from J, the junction contained 7 bases not matched to a gene. The CDR3 DNA reads as TGTGCCAGCAGTCGACTAGCATCATCCACAGATACGCAGTATTTT. It codes for CASSRLASSTDTQYF.

This sequence joins TRBV15 and TRBJ2-7; TRBD1 matches 10 bases. With 5 bases clipped from V and 3 bases from J, the junction kept 4 bases outside the gene matches. The CDR3 length is 14 residues. Germline V lookup: CDR1 LNHNV, CDR2 YYDKDF (reference sequence). The CDR3 region is CATSVRTGGYEQYF. CDR3 bases: TGTGCCACCAGCGTAAGGACAGGGGGCTACGAGCAGTACTTC.

This clone was seen just once. This chain links TRBV10-3 with TRBJ2-1; 14 bases are shared with TRBD2. CDR1 ENHRY and CDR2 SYGVKD come from the germline V gene. With V trimmed by 11 bases and J by 9 bases, 9 bases remained unmatched. The CDR3 has 14 residues. The CDR3 coding sequence is TGTGCCGCCACGACTAGCGGGAGGGCCCGTGAGCAGTTCTTC. Its protein is CAATTSGRAREQFF.

V usage is TRBV29-1 and J usage is TRBJ2-3; D gene unclear. CDR3 length: 11 residues. Per germline, CDR1 SQVTM and CDR2 ANQGSEA. V gave up 7 bases and J gave up 4 bases, with 9 bases separating them. DNA for the CDR3: TGCAGCGCCCAAAAGGCAGATACGCAGTATTTT. Protein: CSAQKADTQYF.

This clone was found once. J is TRBJ1-2 and V is TRBV28, with 7 bases matching TRBD1. Germline V lookup: CDR1 MDHEN, CDR2 SYDVKM. With V trimmed by 6 bases and J by 8 bases, 12 bases remained unmatched. The CDR3 is 14 residues long. CDR3 protein: CASSSLGGRRGYTF. Here the CDR3 DNA reads TGTGCCAGCAGCTCCTTAGGGGGCAGAAGGGGCTACACCTTC.

The CDR3: CASSIFSGASSYEQYF. CDR3 bases: TGTGCCAGTAGTATCTTTAGCGGGGCTAGCTCCTACGAGCAGTACTTC. V gene TRBV19 combines with J gene TRBJ2-7, with TRBD2 matching 8 bases. Trimming cost V 3 bases and J 0 bases; bases outside gene matches: 7. Germline V gene data show CDR1 as LNHDA and CDR2 as SQIVND (reference sequence). CDR3 length equals 16 residues.

V gene TRBV7-9 combines with J gene TRBJ2-5; a weak D match, TRBD1 (5 bases). Looked up from germline, CDR1 is SEHNR and CDR2 is FQNEAQ (reference sequence). V was trimmed by 1 base and J by 12 bases, leaving 12 bases between them. The CDR3 is 12 residues long. In DNA, the CDR3 is TGTGCCAGCAGCTTAGTGGACAAGTGGAAGTACTTC. It is translated as CASSLVDKWKYF.

The J gene is TRBJ1-2, the V gene TRBV18, with TRBD1 as a possible D gene (5 bases). CDR1 and CDR2 from the germline V gene are KGHSH and LQKENI. Trimming cost V 2 bases and J 4 bases, with 14 bases left between them. There are 15 residues in the CDR3. The CDR3 nucleotides are TGTGCCAGCTCACCAGCCGGGACGGACCCCTATGGCTACACCTTC. Translated, it gives CASSPAGTDPYGYTF. Combining the CDR3 with reference TRBV18 and TRBJ1-2 gives the whole variable domain NAGVMQNPRHLVRRRGQEARLRCSPMKGHSHVYWYRQLPEEGLKFMVYLQKENIIDESGMPKERFSAEFPKEGPSILRIQQVVRGDSAAYFCASSPAGTDPYGYTFGSGTRLTVV.

The chain is built from TRBV10-2 and TRBJ2-7; 8 nucleotides align to TRBD1. Trimming cost V 0 bases and J 4 bases; bases outside gene matches: 5. The CDR3 totals 15 residues. The V gene's germline CDR1 is WSHSY and CDR2 SAAADI. The CDR3 bases are TGCGCCAGCAGTGAGTCACAGGGGGTTAAGTACGAGCAGTACTTC. This translates into CASSESQGVKYEQYF.

The chain is built from TRBV5-1 and TRBJ2-5; 8 nucleotides align to TRBD1. Trimming took 0 bases from V and 1 from J; bases not matched to a gene: 2. The CDR3 is 15 amino acids. Germline V gene lookup returns CDR1 SGHRS and CDR2 YFSETQ. The CDR3 loop reads CASSLATGAQETQYF. CDR3 coding DNA: TGCGCCAGCAGCTTGGCGACAGGGGCCCAAGAGACCCAGTACTTC. Together with reference TRBV5-1 and TRBJ2-5, the CDR3 gives the full variable domain: KAGVTQTPRYLIKTRGQQVTLSCSPISGHRSVSWYQQTPGQGLQFLFEYFSETQRNKGNFPGRFSGRQFSNSRSEMNVSTLELGDSALYLCASSLATGAQETQYFGPGTRLLVL.

This clone was counted a single time. The chain employs TRBV6-1 and TRBJ2-2, with 10 bases fitting TRBD2. Germline V gene lookup returns CDR1 MNHNS and CDR2 SASEGT. Trimming removed 8 bases from V and 7 bases from J; junction bases left unmatched: 7. This CDR3 comprises 14 residues. CDR3 nucleotide sequence: TGTGCCAGCGGGGCTAGCGGGAGCATCGGGGAGCTGTTTTTT. The encoded protein is CASGASGSIGELFF.

The chain carries TRBV6-5 and TRBJ2-1, with D perhaps TRBD1 (5 bases). This CDR3 comprises 12 residues. Between the trimmed V and J ends, which lost 8 bases and 2 bases, there was a span of 7 bases. The germline CDR1 and CDR2 sequences are MNHEY and SVGAGI. CDR3 nucleotide sequence: TGTGCCAGCTTACAGGCCTACAATGAGCAGTTCTTC. It yields the protein CASLQAYNEQFF.

The V and J genes are TRBV10-3 and TRBJ2-5; 7 nucleotides agree with TRBD1. V was pared by 2 bases and J by 3 bases, with 0 bases of the junction left unmatched. The CDR3 length is 13 residues. Germline CDR1 ENHRY, CDR2 SYGVKD. The DNA of the CDR3 is TGTGCCATCAGTGAGACAGGGGAAGAGACCCAGTACTTC. Amino acid sequence: CAISETGEETQYF.

V and J are TRBV5-1 and TRBJ2-3; TRBD2 aligns across 9 bases. The V segment lost 4 bases and the J segment 0 bases; nucleotides outside the gene matches: 6. Germline lookup yields CDR1 SGHRS and CDR2 YFSETQ. This CDR3 spans 16 amino acids. The CDR3 is CASSPGLAGSTDTQYF. CDR3 DNA: TGCGCCAGCAGCCCGGGACTAGCAGGTAGCACAGATACGCAGTATTTT.

The CDR3 sequence is CASSSRTLARRYEQYF. As DNA, the CDR3 is TGTGCCAGCAGTTCCCGGACCTTAGCGCGCCGCTACGAGCAGTACTTC. V gene TRBV27 combines with J gene TRBJ2-7; D is perhaps TRBD2 (5 bases). Trimming took 4 bases from V and 3 from J, leaving 19 bases between them. CDR3 length: 16 amino acids. Germline CDR1 MNHEY, CDR2 SMNVEV (reference sequence).

The J gene is TRBJ2-3, the V gene TRBV10-3, with D maybe TRBD2 (5 bases). This CDR3 is built from 14 residues. V was shortened by 3 bases and J by 9 bases, with 16 bases between the two germline ends. Germline CDR1 and CDR2: ENHRY and SYGVKD. The CDR3 here is CAISDPPRWETQYF. CDR3 coding DNA: TGTGCCATCAGTGATCCGCCGAGGTGGGAGACGCAGTATTTT.

By sample share, this clone is medium-sized. The chain uses TRBV7-9 and TRBJ2-6; D might be TRBD1 (6 bases). Trimming shortened V by 5 bases and J by 0 bases, and 17 bases separated the two germline ends. The CDR3 is 18 residues long. Germline V lookup: CDR1 SEHNR, CDR2 FQNEAQ (reference sequence). CDR3 region: CASSPISGTSSGANVLTF. The DNA of the CDR3 is TGTGCCAGCAGCCCAATCAGTGGGACAAGCTCTGGGGCCAACGTCCTGACTTTC.

The genes are TRBV7-9 and TRBJ2-1; 14 nucleotides match TRBD2. J was trimmed by 8 bases and V by 1 base; bases with no gene match: 10. The CDR3 spans 18 residues. Germline CDR1 reads SEHNR; CDR2 reads FQNEAQ (reference sequence). CDR3: CASSLGGRGTSGSHEQFF. The CDR3, as DNA: TGTGCCAGCAGCTTAGGGGGAAGGGGGACTAGCGGGAGTCATGAGCAGTTCTTC. The full variable domain, with the rest looked up from reference TRBV7-9 and TRBJ2-1, is DTGVSQNPRHKITKRGQNVTFRCDPISEHNRLYWYRQTLGQGPEFLTYFQNEAQLEKSRLLSDRFSAERPKGSFSTLEIQRTEQGDSAMYLCASSLGGRGTSGSHEQFFGPGTRLTVL.

The J gene is TRBJ2-7, the V gene TRBV27; possibly TRBD1 or TRBD2 for D (5 bases each). The CDR3 is made up of 15 amino acids. The V end was cut by 6 bases, the J end by 1 base, with 16 bases between. Germline CDR1 MNHEY, CDR2 SMNVEV (reference sequence). CDR3 in amino acids: CASSPLTGGSYEQYF. The CDR3 coding sequence is TGTGCCAGCAGCCCGCTAACAGGAGGATCCTACGAGCAGTACTTC.

V gene TRBV5-8 combines with J gene TRBJ1-1; no clear D gene. The CDR3 loop spans 16 amino acids. Germline values: CDR1 SGHTS, CDR2 YDEGEE. Trimming pared 1 base from V and 0 bases from J, leaving 13 bases between. The CDR3 is CASSLRGRGVNTEAFF. The CDR3 region has the DNA TGTGCCAGCAGCTTGAGAGGGAGAGGCGTGAACACTGAAGCTTTCTTT.